Described below is a single T cell receptor beta chain sequence and its context. The data were taken from a study of blood T cell repertoires in COVID-19. Across the study: Whether acute or convalescent, the COVID-19 samples came from the United States, Italy and Spain. Nucleic acid was either cDNA or gDNA, and it came from T cells, B-cell-depleted T cells, or PBMCs.

V lost 6 bases to trimming and J lost 1 base; unmatched junction nucleotides: 5. The V gene's germline CDR1 is MDHEN and CDR2 SYDVKM. The CDR3 has 14 residues. In the authors' methods: Amplification from reference gene primers served as the basis for estimated nucleated cell counts. Repertoires were generated with immunoSEQ multiplex PCR, while TCRdb's copy carries only in-frame clones and drops some. D and trimming were read from the DNA, whereas the V and J calls and clone size are those reported in that table. The table shows 220,000 or so clones, with roughly 81% occurring only once. Sequenced input: peripheral blood. The chain combines TRBV28 with TRBJ1-1; 7 bases match TRBD1. The sequence was obtained from a man in his forties or fifties who had recovered from COVID-19. CDR3 protein: CASRQQGTNTEAFF. Written as DNA, the CDR3 is TGTGCCAGCAGACAACAGGGGACGAACACTGAAGCTTTCTTT.